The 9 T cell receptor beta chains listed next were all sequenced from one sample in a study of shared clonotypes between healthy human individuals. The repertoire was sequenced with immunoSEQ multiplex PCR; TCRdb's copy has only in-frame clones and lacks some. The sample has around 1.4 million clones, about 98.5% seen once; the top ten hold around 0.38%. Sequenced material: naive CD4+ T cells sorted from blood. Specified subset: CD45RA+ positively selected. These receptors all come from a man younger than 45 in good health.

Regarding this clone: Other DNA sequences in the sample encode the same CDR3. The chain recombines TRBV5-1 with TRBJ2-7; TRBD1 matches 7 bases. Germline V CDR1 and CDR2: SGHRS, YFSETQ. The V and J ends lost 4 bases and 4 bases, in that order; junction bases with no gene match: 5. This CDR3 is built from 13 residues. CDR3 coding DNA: TGCGCCAGCAGCACCCGACAGGGATACGAGCAGTACTTC. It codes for CASSTRQGYEQYF. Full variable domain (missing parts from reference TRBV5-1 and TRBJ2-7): KAGVTQTPRYLIKTRGQQVTLSCSPISGHRSVSWYQQTPGQGLQFLFEYFSETQRNKGNFPGRFSGRQFSNSRSEMNVSTLELGDSALYLCASSTRQGYEQYFGPGTRLTVT.

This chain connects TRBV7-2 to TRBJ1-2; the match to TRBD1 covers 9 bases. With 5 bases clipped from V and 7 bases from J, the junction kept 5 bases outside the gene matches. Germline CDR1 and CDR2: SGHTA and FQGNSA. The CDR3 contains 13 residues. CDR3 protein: CASSPTGGVGYTF. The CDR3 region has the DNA TGTGCCAGCAGCCCAACAGGGGGCGTTGGCTACACCTTC.

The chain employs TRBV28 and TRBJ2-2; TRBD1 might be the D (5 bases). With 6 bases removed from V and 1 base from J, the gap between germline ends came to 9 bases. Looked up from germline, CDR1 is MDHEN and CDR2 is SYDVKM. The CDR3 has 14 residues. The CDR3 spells CASRDGQNTGELFF. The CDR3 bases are TGTGCCAGCAGGGACGGACAGAACACCGGGGAGCTGTTTTTT.

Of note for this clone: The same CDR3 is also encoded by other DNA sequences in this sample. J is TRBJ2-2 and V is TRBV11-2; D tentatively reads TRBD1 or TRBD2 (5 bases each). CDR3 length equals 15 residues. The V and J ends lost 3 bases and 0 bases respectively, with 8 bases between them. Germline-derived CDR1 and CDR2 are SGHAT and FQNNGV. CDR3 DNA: TGTGCCAGCAGCTTCCGGGGCGCGAACACCGGGGAGCTGTTTTTT. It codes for CASSFRGANTGELFF.

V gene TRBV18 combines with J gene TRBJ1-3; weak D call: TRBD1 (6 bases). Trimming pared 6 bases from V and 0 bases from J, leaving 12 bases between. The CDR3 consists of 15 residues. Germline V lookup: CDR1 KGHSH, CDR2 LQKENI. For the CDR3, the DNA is TGTGCCAGCTCGCCGGGGGGGCGCTCTGGAAACACCATATATTTT. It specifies CASSPGGRSGNTIYF.

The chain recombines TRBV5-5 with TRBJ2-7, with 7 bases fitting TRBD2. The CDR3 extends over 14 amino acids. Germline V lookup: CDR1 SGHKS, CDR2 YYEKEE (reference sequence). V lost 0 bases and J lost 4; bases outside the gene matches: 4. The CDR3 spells CASSLGDYKYEQYF. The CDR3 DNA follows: TGTGCCAGCAGCTTGGGGGACTACAAGTACGAGCAGTACTTC.

The CDR3 is CASSPGPKVHGYTF. The CDR3 DNA is TGTGCCAGCAGCCCGGGGCCTAAAGTGCATGGCTACACCTTC. The chain carries TRBV9 and TRBJ1-2; D is perhaps TRBD1 (5 bases). The CDR3 spans 14 residues. Germline CDR1 reads SGDLS; CDR2 reads YYNGEE. V was cut by 4 bases and J by 6 bases, with 16 bases left in between.

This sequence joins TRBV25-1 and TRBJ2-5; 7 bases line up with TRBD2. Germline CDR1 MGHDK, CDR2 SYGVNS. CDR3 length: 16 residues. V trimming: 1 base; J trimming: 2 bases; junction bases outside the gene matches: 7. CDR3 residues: CASSELRVGGQETQYF. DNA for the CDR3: TGTGCCAGCAGTGAATTAAGGGTGGGGGGGCAAGAGACCCAGTACTTC.

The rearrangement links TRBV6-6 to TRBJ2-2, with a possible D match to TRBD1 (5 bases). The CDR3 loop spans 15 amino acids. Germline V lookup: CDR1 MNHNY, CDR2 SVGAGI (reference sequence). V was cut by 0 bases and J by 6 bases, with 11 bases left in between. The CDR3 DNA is TGTGCCAGCAGTTACTCTCGCCAGGGCTCCGGGGAGCTGTTTTTT. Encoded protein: CASSYSRQGSGELFF.